The sequence of this TCR beta chain was determined in a study of T cells after yellow fever vaccination. Study outcomes and limitations: Clonotypes shared by both compartments, CD4 and CD8, made up a small share.

This CDR3 region has 15 residues. Germline CDR1 is MNHEY and CDR2 is SMNVEV (reference sequence). After removal of 3 bases from V and 4 bases from J, the junction contained 4 bases not matched to a gene. This clonotype was seen a handful of times. The antigen remains undetermined. One entry per CDR3 protein results from TCRdb running MiXCR on the 5' RACE reads. The sample lists tens of thousands of distinct CDR3 sequences; about 7.3% were seen once. This clonotype was obtained from a man younger than 35 who received the YFV17D yellow fever vaccine. V usage is TRBV27 and J usage is TRBJ2-2; TRBD1 agrees at 8 bases. The sample consisted of CD8+ T cells sorted from PBMCs, taken roughly 10 days after the first yellow fever vaccination. The CDR3 loop is CASSFSGGSTGELFF. The CDR3 nucleotides read TGTGCCAGCAGTTTCTCAGGGGGCAGCACCGGGGAGCTGTTTTTT.